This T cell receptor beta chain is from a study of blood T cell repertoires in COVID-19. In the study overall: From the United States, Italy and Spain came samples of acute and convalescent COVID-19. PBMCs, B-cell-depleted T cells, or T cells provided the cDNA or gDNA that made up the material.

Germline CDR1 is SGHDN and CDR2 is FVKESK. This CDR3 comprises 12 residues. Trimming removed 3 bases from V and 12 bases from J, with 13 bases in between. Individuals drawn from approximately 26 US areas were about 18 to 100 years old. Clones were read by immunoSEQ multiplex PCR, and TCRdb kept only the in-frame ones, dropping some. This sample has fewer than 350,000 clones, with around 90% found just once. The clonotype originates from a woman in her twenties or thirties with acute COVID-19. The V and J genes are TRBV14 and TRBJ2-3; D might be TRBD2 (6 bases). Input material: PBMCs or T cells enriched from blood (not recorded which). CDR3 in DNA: TGTGCCAGCAGCCAGCAGACCGGGAGCCAGTATTTT. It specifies CASSQQTGSQYF.